The entry below gives a single TCR beta chain sequence along with its context. Clones were read by immunoSEQ multiplex PCR, and TCRdb kept only the in-frame ones, dropping some. Of about 660,000 clones listed, around 87% were seen once; the top ten hold about 0.0094%. The data derive from a study of shared T cell receptors in the human thymus. Germline V lookup: CDR1 SGHDT, CDR2 YYEEEE. V dropped 1 base and J dropped 7 bases, with 15 bases sitting between them. The CDR3 spans 15 residues. The data also belong to a second study, concerning human thymus T cells. This second study notes: In corrective heart surgery, resections were taken, and these provided the thymus tissue.

The TCR was taken from a boy under two years old with a congenital heart defect. The rearrangement links TRBV5-6 to TRBJ2-1; possibly TRBD2 for D (7 bases). Sequencing input: thymocytes. CDR3 region: CASSLIGGPRNEQFF. As DNA, the CDR3 is TGTGCCAGCAGCTTGATCGGGGGGCCGAGAAATGAGCAGTTCTTC.